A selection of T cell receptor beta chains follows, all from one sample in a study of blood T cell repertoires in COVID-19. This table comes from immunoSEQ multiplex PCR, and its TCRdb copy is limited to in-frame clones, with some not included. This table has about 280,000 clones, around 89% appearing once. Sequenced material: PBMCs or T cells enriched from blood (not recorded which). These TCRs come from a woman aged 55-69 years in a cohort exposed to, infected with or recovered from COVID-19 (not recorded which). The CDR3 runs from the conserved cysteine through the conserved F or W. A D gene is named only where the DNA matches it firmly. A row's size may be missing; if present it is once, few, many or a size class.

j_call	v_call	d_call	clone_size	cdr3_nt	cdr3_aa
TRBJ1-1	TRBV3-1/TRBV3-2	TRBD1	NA	TGTGCCAGCAGCCACAACGGACAGGCTGAAGCTTTCTTT	CASSHNGQAEAFF
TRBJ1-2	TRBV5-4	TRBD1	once	TGTGCCAGCAGCCCTTTAATCGCGGGGACAGGGGGCGACGGCTACACCTTC	CASSPLIAGTGGDGYTF
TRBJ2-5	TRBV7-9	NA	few	TGTGCCAGCAGCCCGAAGCGGCGGCTAATGGAGACCCAGTACTTC	CASSPKRRLMETQYF
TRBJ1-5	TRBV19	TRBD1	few	TGTGCCAGTAGTGCCCAGGGGGGAAGCAATCAGCCCCAGCATTTT	CASSAQGGSNQPQHF
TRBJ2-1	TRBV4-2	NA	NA	TGTGCCAGCAGCCAAGAACTGAGCTCCTACAATGAGCAGTTCTTC	CASSQELSSYNEQFF
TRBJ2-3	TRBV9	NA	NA	TGTGCCAGCAGCCACGGGGGAGCGGATGGCACAGATACGCAGTATTTT	CASSHGGADGTDTQYF
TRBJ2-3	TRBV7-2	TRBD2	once	TGTGCCAGCAGCTCTCTAGCGGGCCCCACAGATACGCAGTATTTT	CASSSLAGPTDTQYF
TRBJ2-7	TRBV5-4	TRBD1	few	TGTGCCAGCAGCTTCGAGGACAGGCGATTCTTC	CASSFEDRRFF
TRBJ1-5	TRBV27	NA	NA	TGTGCCAGCAGTCCCTTGGGGCAGGGAAGTCAGCCCCAGCATTTT	CASSPLGQGSQPQHF
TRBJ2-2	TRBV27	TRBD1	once	TGTGCCAGCAGTTTATTGGGGACAGCTTCGAACACCGGGGAGCTGTTTTTT	CASSLLGTASNTGELFF
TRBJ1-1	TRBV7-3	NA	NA	TGTGCCAGCAGCTTAACAGGACACACAGGGTCTGAAGCTTTCTTT	CASSLTGHTGSEAFF
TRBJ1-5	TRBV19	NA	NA	TGTGCCAGTAGAGGGCAGGCGGGTCACAATCAGCCCCAGCATTTT	CASRGQAGHNQPQHF
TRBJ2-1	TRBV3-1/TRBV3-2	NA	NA	TGTGCCAGCAGCCAAGATTACGGAGCGGATGAGCAGTTCTTC	CASSQDYGADEQFF
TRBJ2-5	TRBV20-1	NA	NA	TGCAGTCTCAAGAGGGAAGAGACCCAGTACTTC	CSLKREETQYF
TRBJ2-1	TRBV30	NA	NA	TGTGCCTGGAGCAGAGGCGGGGCCTACAATGAGCAGTTCTTC	CAWSRGGAYNEQFF
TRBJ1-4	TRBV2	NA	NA	TGTGCCAGCAGTGCCGGCAGGGGCCATGAAAAACTGTTTTTT	CASSAGRGHEKLFF
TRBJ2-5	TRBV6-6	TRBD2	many	TGTGCCAGCAGTCTCGTAGGACTAGCGGGATCAGGACAAGAGACCCAGTACTTC	CASSLVGLAGSGQETQYF
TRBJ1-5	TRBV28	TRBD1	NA	TGTGCCAGCAGTTCTGTGACAGGGGGTGACCAGCCCCAGCATTTT	CASSSVTGGDQPQHF
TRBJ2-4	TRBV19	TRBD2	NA	TGTGCCAGTAGTACCCTTAGCGGGGGCCCGAACATTCAGTACTTC	CASSTLSGGPNIQYF
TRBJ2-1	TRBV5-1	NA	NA	TGCGCCAGCAGCTTGATACCGCAGAAGGAGCAGTTCTTC	CASSLIPQKEQFF
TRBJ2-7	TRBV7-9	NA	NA	TGTGCCAGCAGCCCGTTAGGTAGCGGAATCTCCTACGAGCAGTACTTC	CASSPLGSGISYEQYF
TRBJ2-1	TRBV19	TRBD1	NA	TGTGCCAGTAGTATGACAGGGATCAGCTCCTACAATGAGCAGTTCTTC	CASSMTGISSYNEQFF
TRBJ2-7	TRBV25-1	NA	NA	TGTGCCAGCAAAGGACTGGGAAACTACGAGCAGTACTTC	CASKGLGNYEQYF
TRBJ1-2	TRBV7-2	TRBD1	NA	TGTGCCAGCAGCTTAGCAGGACAGGGGGCCTCAAGGGGCTACACCTTC	CASSLAGQGASRGYTF
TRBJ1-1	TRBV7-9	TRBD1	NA	TGTGCCAGCAGCCAGAGGGGGCGGACTGAAGCTTTCTTT	CASSQRGRTEAFF
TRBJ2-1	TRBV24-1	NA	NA	TGTGCCACCAGTGACCCCACTACAACCGGAGGCTCCTACAATGAGCAGTTCTTC	CATSDPTTTGGSYNEQFF
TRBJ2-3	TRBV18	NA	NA	TGTGCCAGCTCACCACGGACGGGGTACACAGATACGCAGTATTTT	CASSPRTGYTDTQYF
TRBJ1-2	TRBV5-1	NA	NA	TGCGCCAGCAGCCCGGAGGGAGGGGCGGTTTATGGCTACACCTTC	CASSPEGGAVYGYTF
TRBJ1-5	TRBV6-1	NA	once	TGTGCCAGCAGTGAAAAATATAGCAATCAGCCCCAGCATTTT	CASSEKYSNQPQHF
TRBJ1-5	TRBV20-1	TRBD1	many	TGCAGTGCCGGACGGGACAGCCAGCATTTT	CSAGRDSQHF
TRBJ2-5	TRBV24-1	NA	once	TGTGCCACCAGTGATTTAAGCGCCCAGGGCTATCAAGAGACCCAGTACTTC	CATSDLSAQGYQETQYF
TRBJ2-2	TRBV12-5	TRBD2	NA	TGTGCTAGTGCAGCGGGACCCACCGGGGAGCTGTTTTTT	CASAAGPTGELFF
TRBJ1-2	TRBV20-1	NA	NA	TGCAGTGCTAGTCCCCTGCTAAACTATGGCTACACCTTC	CSASPLLNYGYTF
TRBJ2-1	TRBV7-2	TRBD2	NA	TGTGCCAGCATCCGACTAGCGGGAGGTCTCAGTGAGCAGTTCTTC	CASIRLAGGLSEQFF
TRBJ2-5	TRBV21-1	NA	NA	TGTGCCAGCAGCAAAGGTCCAGCGGGCGAGACCCAGTACTTC	CASSKGPAGETQYF
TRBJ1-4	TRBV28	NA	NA	TGTGCCAGCACCACCCGGGGGGCCGGGGATGAAAAACTGTTTTTT	CASTTRGAGDEKLFF
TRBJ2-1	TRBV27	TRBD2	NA	TGTGCCAGCAGTTCAGCGCGTCAGCTCGGGACTAGCGGGAAGGTTGAGCAGTTCTTC	CASSSARQLGTSGKVEQFF
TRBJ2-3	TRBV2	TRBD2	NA	TGTGCCAGCAGCCCCAGGACTAGCGGGAGAGGGGGCACAGATACGCAGTATTTT	CASSPRTSGRGGTDTQYF
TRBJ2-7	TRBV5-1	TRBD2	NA	TGCGCCAGCAGCCCCGGACTAGCGGGTGCCTACGAGCAGTACTTC	CASSPGLAGAYEQYF
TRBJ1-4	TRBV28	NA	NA	TGTGCCAGCAGTTTAGGTGGCAGTAATGAAAAACTGTTTTTT	CASSLGGSNEKLFF
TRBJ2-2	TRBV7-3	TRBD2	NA	TGTGCCAGCAGCCCCCTTAGTCCTAGCGGGAACCACGGGGAGCTGTTTTTT	CASSPLSPSGNHGELFF
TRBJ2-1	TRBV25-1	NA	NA	TGTGCCAGCAAACCTAGCTACAATGAGCAGTTCTTC	CASKPSYNEQFF
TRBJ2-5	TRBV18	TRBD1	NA	TGTGCCAGCTCACCACCCTCGGGACAGTCCGAGACCCAGTACTTC	CASSPPSGQSETQYF
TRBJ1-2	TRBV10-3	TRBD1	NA	TGTGCCATCAGTGAGTCGAACTTGGGGGACAGCGGCTACACCTTC	CAISESNLGDSGYTF
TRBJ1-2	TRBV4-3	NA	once	TGCGCCAGCAGCCAAGATATACGGGGTACGGGCACCTTC	CASSQDIRGTGTF
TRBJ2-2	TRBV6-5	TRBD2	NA	TGTGCCAGCAGTTGGTCTAGCGGAGGTAACACCGGGGAGCTGTTTTTT	CASSWSSGGNTGELFF
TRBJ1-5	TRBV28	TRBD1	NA	TGTGCCAGCAGCCAACAGGGGGCGGGGTATCAGCCCCAGCATTTT	CASSQQGAGYQPQHF
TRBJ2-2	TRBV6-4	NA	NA	TGTGCCAGCAGCCTATACTGGAACACCGGGGAGCTGTTTTTT	CASSLYWNTGELFF
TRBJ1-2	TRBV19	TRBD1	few	TGTGCCAGTAGTATAGATTGGTGGGACAGACTGCGGGTAGCTAACTATGGCTACACCTTC	CASSIDWWDRLRVANYGYTF
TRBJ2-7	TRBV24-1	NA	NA	TGTGCCACCAGTGATCCCGGGACTTACGAGCAGTACTTC	CATSDPGTYEQYF
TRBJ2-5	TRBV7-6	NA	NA	TGTGCCAGCAGTCAGGGCACGGGAGCGGGAGAGACCCAGTACTTC	CASSQGTGAGETQYF
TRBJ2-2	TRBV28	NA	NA	TGTGCCAGCAGTCTTACCGGGGAGCTGTTTTTT	CASSLTGELFF
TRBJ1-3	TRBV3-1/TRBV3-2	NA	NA	TGTGCCAGCAGCCAAGTCGTGAACACCATATATTTT	CASSQVVNTIYF